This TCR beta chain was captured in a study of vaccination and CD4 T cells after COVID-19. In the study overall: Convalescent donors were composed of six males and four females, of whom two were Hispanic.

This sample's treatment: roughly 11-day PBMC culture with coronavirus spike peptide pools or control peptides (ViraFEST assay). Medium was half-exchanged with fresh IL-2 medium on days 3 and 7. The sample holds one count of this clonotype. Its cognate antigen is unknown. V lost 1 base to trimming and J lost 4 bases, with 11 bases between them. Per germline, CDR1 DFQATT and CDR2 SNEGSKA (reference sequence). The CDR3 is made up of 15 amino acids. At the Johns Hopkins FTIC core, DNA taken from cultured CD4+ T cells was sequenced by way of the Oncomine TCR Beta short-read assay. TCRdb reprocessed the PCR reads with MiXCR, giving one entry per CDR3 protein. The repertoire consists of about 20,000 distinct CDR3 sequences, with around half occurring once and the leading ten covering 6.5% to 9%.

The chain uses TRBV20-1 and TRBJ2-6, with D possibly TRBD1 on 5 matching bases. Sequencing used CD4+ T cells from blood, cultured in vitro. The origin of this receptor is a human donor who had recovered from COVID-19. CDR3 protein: CSARVAGYGANVLTF. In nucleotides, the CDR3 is TGCAGTGCTAGAGTAGCAGGGTACGGGGCCAACGTCCTGACTTTC.